The source of this T cell receptor beta chain is a study of blood T cell repertoires in COVID-19. Overall study context: COVID-19 samples, acute and convalescent, were from the United States, Italy and Spain.

Trimming took off 2 bases at V and 5 bases at J, with 21 bases between the two ends. The CDR3 loop spans 17 amino acids. Germline loops: CDR1 WSHSY, CDR2 SAAADI. How the authors handled the data: Reference gene primer amplification gave nucleated cell count estimates. Assay: immunoSEQ multiplex PCR; the TCRdb copy retains only in-frame clones and omits some. That table furnishes V, J and clone size, whereas the DNA furnished D and trimming. The sample has some 320,000 clones; approximately 89% are singletons. J is TRBJ1-2 and V is TRBV10-2; a weak D match, TRBD1 (5 bases). Material for sequencing was PBMCs or T cells enriched from blood (not recorded which). The TCR comes from a woman in her 30s who had recovered from COVID-19. The CDR3 region has the DNA TGCGCCAGCAGTGAGGGGCGTCAGGGCGCTGACGAGTATGGCTACACCTTC. Translating it yields CASSEGRQGADEYGYTF.